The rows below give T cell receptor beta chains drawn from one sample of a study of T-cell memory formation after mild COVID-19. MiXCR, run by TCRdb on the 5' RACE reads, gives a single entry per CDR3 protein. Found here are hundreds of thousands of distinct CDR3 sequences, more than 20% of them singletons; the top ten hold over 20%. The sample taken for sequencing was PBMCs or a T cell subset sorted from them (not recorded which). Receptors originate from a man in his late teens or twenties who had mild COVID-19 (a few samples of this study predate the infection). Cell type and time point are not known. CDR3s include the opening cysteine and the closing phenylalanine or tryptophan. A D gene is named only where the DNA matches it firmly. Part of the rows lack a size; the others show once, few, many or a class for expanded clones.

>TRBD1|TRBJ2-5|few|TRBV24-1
TGTGCCACCAGTGATTCCCGGACAGGGCAAGAGACCCAGTACTTC
CATSDSRTGQETQYF
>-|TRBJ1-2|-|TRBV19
TGTGCCAGTAGTGTGCCGGGACAACCATACTATGGCTACACCTTC
CASSVPGQPYYGYTF
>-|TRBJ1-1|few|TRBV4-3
TGCGCCAGCAGCCCCGTTTTGGGGGGGGACACTGAAGCTTTCTTT
CASSPVLGGDTEAFF
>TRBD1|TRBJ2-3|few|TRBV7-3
TGTGCCAGCAGCCGGACCGGGACAGAGTTGGATACGCAGTATTTT
CASSRTGTELDTQYF
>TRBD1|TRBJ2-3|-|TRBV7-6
TGTGCCAGCAGCCTAACAGGGGTAGATACGCAGTATTTT
CASSLTGVDTQYF
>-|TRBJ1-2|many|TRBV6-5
TGTGCCAGCAGTTGGGGCGCGGAAGCTAACTATGGCTACACCTTC
CASSWGAEANYGYTF
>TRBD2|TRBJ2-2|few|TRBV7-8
TGTGCCAGCAGCAATAGCGGGTCCACCGGGGAGCTGTTTTTT
CASSNSGSTGELFF
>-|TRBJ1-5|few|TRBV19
TGTGCCAGTAGTAGCCGGAGCCTAGGCCAGCCCCAGCATTTT
CASSSRSLGQPQHF
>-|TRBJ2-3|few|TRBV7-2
TGTGCCAGCAGCCTAGAGGCGCGTCATACGCAGTATTTT
CASSLEARHTQYF
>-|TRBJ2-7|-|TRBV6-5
TGTGCCAGCAGTTACCCCCTCGCCCCCTACGAGCAGTACTTC
CASSYPLAPYEQYF
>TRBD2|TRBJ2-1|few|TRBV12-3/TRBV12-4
TGTGCCAGCAGTTCACTAGCGGGGGGCTCCGGGTTCTTC
CASSSLAGGSGFF
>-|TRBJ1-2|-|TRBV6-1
TGTGCCAGCAGCGAAGTATCTCCCCGGTCTAGTGGCTACACCTTC
CASSEVSPRSSGYTF
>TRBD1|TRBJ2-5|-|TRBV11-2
TGTGCCAGCAGCCTCGGGGACAGAGTAGAGACCCAGTACTTC
CASSLGDRVETQYF
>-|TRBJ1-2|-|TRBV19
TGTGCCAGTAGTATAGATCTTAACTATGGCTACACCTTC
CASSIDLNYGYTF
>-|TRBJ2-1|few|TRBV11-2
TGTGCCAGCAGCGCCGGGCCGGGGCAGTTCTTC
CASSAGPGQFF
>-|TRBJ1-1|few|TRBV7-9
TGTGCCAGCAGCTTATTAGCGGTCGCTGAAGCTTTCTTT
CASSLLAVAEAFF
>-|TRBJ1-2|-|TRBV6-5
TGTGCCAGCAGTTCCTTGAGAGCGTTGGCAGGGAAGTCTGACTATGGCTACACCTTC
CASSSLRALAGKSDYGYTF
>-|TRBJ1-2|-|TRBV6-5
TGTGCCAGCAGTTACTCTCCGGCGGTTGATGGCTACACCTTC
CASSYSPAVDGYTF
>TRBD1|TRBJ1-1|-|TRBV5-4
TGTGCCAGCAGCCCACAGGGGCCATTTAGCACTGAAGCTTTCTTT
CASSPQGPFSTEAFF
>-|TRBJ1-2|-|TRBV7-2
TGTGCCAGCAGCTCAGGACAGTGCACTGCCTTCTATGGCTACACCTTC
CASSSGQCTAFYGYTF
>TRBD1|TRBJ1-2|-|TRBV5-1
TGCGCCAGCAGCTTGGCCGGACAGGACTATGGCTACACCTTC
CASSLAGQDYGYTF
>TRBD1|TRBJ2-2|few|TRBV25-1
TGTGCCAGCAGGGGAACAGGGGGCCACGGGGAGCTGTTTTTT
CASRGTGGHGELFF
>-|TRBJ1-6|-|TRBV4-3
TGCGCCAGCAGCCAAGATATCAGGGTTTCACCCCTCCACTTT
CASSQDIRVSPLHF
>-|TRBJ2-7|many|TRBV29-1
TGCAGCGCCCAAGGGGGGGGCTCCTACGAGCAGTACTTC
CSAQGGGSYEQYF
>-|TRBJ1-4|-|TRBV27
TGTGCCAGTGCATTACAGGGTTCTAATGAAAAACTGTTTTTT
CASALQGSNEKLFF
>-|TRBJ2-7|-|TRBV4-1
TGCGCCAGCAGCCAATGGTATGACGGGAACTACGAGCAGTACTTC
CASSQWYDGNYEQYF
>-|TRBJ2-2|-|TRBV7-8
TGTGCCAGCAGGTTCCAAAGGATCGGCACCGGGGAGCTGTTTTTT
CASRFQRIGTGELFF
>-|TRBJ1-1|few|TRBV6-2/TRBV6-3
TGTGCCAGCAGTCATCACGTACAGGAGTCCTTT
CASSHHVQESF
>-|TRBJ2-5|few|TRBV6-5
TGTGCCAGCACCGAGGGGCTGCAAGAGACCCAGTACTTC
CASTEGLQETQYF
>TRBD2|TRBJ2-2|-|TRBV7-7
TGTGCTAGCAGCTTGAGCGGGGGGGCCTCCGGGGAGCTGTTTTTT
CASSLSGGASGELFF
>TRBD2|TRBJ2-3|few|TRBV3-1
TGTGCCAGCAGCCAAGAGGCTAGCGGGGGCACAGATACGCAGTATTTT
CASSQEASGGTDTQYF
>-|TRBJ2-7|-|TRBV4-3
TGCGCCAGCAGCCAAGATCGTAATGGGGTGTACGAGCAGTACTTC
CASSQDRNGVYEQYF
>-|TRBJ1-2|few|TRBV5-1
TGCGCCAGCAGCTTGGACCCGGTAGGAAACTATGGCTACACCTTC
CASSLDPVGNYGYTF
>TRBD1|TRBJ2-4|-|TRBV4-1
TGCGCCAGCAGCCCCGGGACAGGGGCAAGAGCCAAAAACATTCAGTACTTC
CASSPGTGARAKNIQYF
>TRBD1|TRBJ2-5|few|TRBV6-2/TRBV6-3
TGTGCCAGCAGTTTCAGCAGGGGGCGGGAGACCCAGTACTTC
CASSFSRGRETQYF
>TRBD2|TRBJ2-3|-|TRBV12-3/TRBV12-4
TGTGCCAGCAGTTCGAGCGGGGGGGTCAATACGCAGTATTTT
CASSSSGGVNTQYF
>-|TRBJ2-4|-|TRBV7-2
TGTGCCAGCTCCGACTGGAAAAACATTCAGTACTTC
CASSDWKNIQYF
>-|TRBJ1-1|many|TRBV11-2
TGTGCCAGCGGCATTCAGGAGGCTTTAGGGGCTTTCTTT
CASGIQEALGAFF
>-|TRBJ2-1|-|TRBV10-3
TGTGCCATCGGCTTGAACAATGAGCAGTTCTTC
CAIGLNNEQFF
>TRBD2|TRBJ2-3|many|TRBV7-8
TGTGCCAGCAGCTTAGGCGGGGGGAGTTATACGCAGTATTTT
CASSLGGGSYTQYF
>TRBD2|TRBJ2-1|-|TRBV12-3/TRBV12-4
TGTGCCAGCAGCCCCCGGACTAGCGGGACCCCCGAGCAGTTCTTC
CASSPRTSGTPEQFF
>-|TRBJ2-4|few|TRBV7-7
TGTGCCAGCGTCCCCGCGGGGAACATTCAGTACTTC
CASVPAGNIQYF
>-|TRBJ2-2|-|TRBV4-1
TGCGCCAGCAGCCAAGAAGGTCAGCCGAACACCGGGGAGCTGTTTTTT
CASSQEGQPNTGELFF
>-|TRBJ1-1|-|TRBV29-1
TGCAGCGTTCGTGAGAACACTGAAGCTTTCTTT
CSVRENTEAFF
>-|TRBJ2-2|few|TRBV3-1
TGTGCCTCAAAGGGCAGTTTAGCGGCTAAGAACACCGGGGAGCTGTTTTTT
CASKGSLAAKNTGELFF
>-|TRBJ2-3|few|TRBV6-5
TGTGCCAGCAGTTACAGTGTAAGCACAGATACGCAGTATTTT
CASSYSVSTDTQYF
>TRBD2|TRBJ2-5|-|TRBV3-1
TGTGCCAGCAGCCAAGAGTCTAGCGGGGACCAAGAGACCCAGTACTTC
CASSQESSGDQETQYF
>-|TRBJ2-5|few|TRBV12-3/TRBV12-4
TGTGCCAGCAGTTTGATGGGGGAAGAGACCCAGTACTTC
CASSLMGEETQYF
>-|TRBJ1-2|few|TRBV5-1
TGCGCCAGCAGCACCGACGGAGCTAACTATGGCTACACCTTC
CASSTDGANYGYTF
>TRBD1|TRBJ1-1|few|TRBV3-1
TGTGCCAGCAGCCCCGGGGCCGGACAGGGGACTTGGGGCACTGAAGCTTTCTTT
CASSPGAGQGTWGTEAFF
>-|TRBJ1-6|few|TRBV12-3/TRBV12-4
TGTGCCAGCAGTTTAGCGCTACAAGGGGCACCCCTCCACTTT
CASSLALQGAPLHF